A single sample gave rise to the 10 T cell receptor beta chains below, sequenced in a study of prognosis after radiotherapy for stage I lung cancer. CDR3 of TCR beta was amplified from genomic DNA via a two-round multiplex PCR. Gene-specific TRBV and TRBJ primers were used in PCR round one. TCRdb used MiXCR to reprocess the multiplex PCR reads, holding one entry per CDR3 protein. The sample includes 25,000 to 35,000 distinct CDR3 sequences, around 43% seen only once; the top ten take 15%. Source: PBMCs, taken before or after stereotactic body radiation therapy (not recorded which). All receptors derive from a donor aged 50 or older with non-small cell lung cancer.

This clonotype came up once. The chain recombines TRBV20-1 with TRBJ1-5; TRBD1 aligns across 7 bases. The CDR3 has 14 residues. CDR1 DFQATT and CDR2 SNEGSKA come from the germline V gene (reference sequence). Trimming cost V 4 bases and J 3 bases; bases outside gene matches: 6. The CDR3 reads CSANDRVPNQPQHF. Here the CDR3 DNA reads TGCAGTGCTAACGACAGGGTGCCCAATCAGCCCCAGCATTTT.

V usage is TRBV11-3 and J usage is TRBJ2-3; TRBD2 agrees at 10 bases. Germline V CDR1 and CDR2: SGHNT, YENEEA. The ends lost 5 bases at V and 1 base at J; junction bases unmatched: 6. The CDR3 sequence is 16 residues long. As DNA, the CDR3 is TGTGCCAGCAGCCCAAGGGGGACTAGCGGCACAGATACGCAGTATTTT. Amino acids: CASSPRGTSGTDTQYF.

This clonotype was recorded many times. The V and J genes are TRBV24-1 and TRBJ2-4, with D possibly matching TRBD1 (7 bases). V was clipped by 3 bases and J by 0 bases, with 17 bases between them. The CDR3 totals 18 residues. The germline CDR1 and CDR2 sequences are KGHDR and SFDVKD. CDR3 bases: TGTGCCACCAGTGATCTTGTGGAGGGACAGCCAGCCAAAAACATTCAGTACTTC. Translated: CATSDLVEGQPAKNIQYF.

This clonotype was observed many times. The chain is built from TRBV20-1 and TRBJ2-5, with D tentatively TRBD2 (7 bases). V was shortened by 3 bases and J by 0 bases, with 14 bases between the two germline ends. This CDR3 comprises 15 residues. Looked up from germline, CDR1 is DFQATT and CDR2 is SNEGSKA (reference sequence). The CDR3 sequence: CSASTGGPNQETQYF. The CDR3 DNA sequence: TGCAGTGCTAGTACCGGGGGGCCAAACCAAGAGACCCAGTACTTC.

This rearrangement joins TRBV28 to TRBJ2-2; TRBD2 is a possible D gene (5 bases). The CDR3 sequence is 16 residues long. Germline V lookup: CDR1 MDHEN, CDR2 SYDVKM. V was shortened by 7 bases and J by 7 bases, with 22 bases between the two germline ends. The CDR3 loop is CASTTLAGDRNGELFF. The CDR3 region has the DNA TGTGCCAGCACCACGCTCGCCGGGGATCGGAACGGGGAGCTGTTTTTT.

This chain links TRBV7-9 with TRBJ2-7; possible D gene TRBD2, 6 bases. V was trimmed by 2 bases and J by 7 bases, leaving 9 bases between them. CDR3 length: 12 residues. The germline V gene encodes CDR1 SEHNR and CDR2 FQNEAQ (reference sequence). The CDR3 spells CASSLSRGEQYF. The CDR3 DNA reads as TGTGCCAGCAGCTTATCTCGGGGGGAGCAGTACTTC.

This clonotype was detected many times. The V and J genes are TRBV18 and TRBJ1-1; weak D call: TRBD1 (5 bases). V was pared by 1 base and J by 3 bases, with 9 bases between. The CDR3 runs 14 residues. Germline V gene data show CDR1 as KGHSH and CDR2 as LQKENI. The DNA for the CDR3 is TGTGCCAGCTCACCACAGGGGAGCGACACTGAAGCTTTCTTT. This codes for CASSPQGSDTEAFF.

The V and J genes are TRBV9 and TRBJ2-5, with 9 bases matching TRBD2. Germline V gene lookup returns CDR1 SGDLS and CDR2 YYNGEE. Trimming took 4 bases from V and 0 from J; bases not matched to a gene: 7. CDR3 size: 16 residues. The CDR3 loop is CASSPRERGDQETQYF. Here the CDR3 DNA reads TGTGCCAGCAGCCCCCGGGAGCGGGGGGACCAAGAGACCCAGTACTTC. The full variable domain, in which reference TRBV9 and TRBJ2-5 provide the parts outside the CDR3, is DSGVTQTPKHLITATGQRVTLRCSPRSGDLSVYWYQQSLDQGLQFLIQYYNGEERAKGNILERFSAQQFPDLHSELNLSSLELGDSALYFCASSPRERGDQETQYFGPGTRLLVL.

J is TRBJ2-7 and V is TRBV19; 12 bases line up with TRBD2. J was trimmed by 12 bases and V by 6 bases; bases with no gene match: 15. The V gene's germline CDR1 is LNHDA and CDR2 SQIVND (reference sequence). This CDR3 region has 15 residues. The CDR3 protein is CASRASGRDSYGRYF. The CDR3 nucleotides read TGTGCCAGTAGGGCTAGCGGGAGGGACTCCTACGGGCGGTACTTC. Full variable domain (outside the CDR3, taken from reference TRBV19 and TRBJ2-7): DGGITQSPKYLFRKEGQNVTLSCEQNLNHDAMYWYRQDPGQGLRLIYYSQIVNDFQKGDIAEGYSVSREKKESFPLTVTSAQKNPTAFYLCASRASGRDSYGRYFGPGTRLTVT.

This chain connects TRBV6-2 or TRBV6-3 to TRBJ2-7; 7 nucleotides agree with TRBD1. Losses at the gene ends were 4 bases for V and 6 bases for J; bases not matched to a gene: 12. Germline assignment: CDR1 MNHEY and CDR2 SVGEGT. There are 15 residues in the CDR3. The CDR3 region has the DNA TGTGCCAGCAGTTGTTCGGTACAGGGGAGCGGCGAGCAGTACTTC. It translates to CASSCSVQGSGEQYF.